This TCR beta chain was profiled in a study of blood T cells in healthy people across ages. For the second PCR, which ran for 7 to 11 cycles, a sample-barcoded 5' primer and a J-beta primer mix were used. TCRdb re-analysed the 5' RACE reads in MiXCR, keeping a single row per CDR3 protein. This repertoire shows hundreds of thousands of distinct CDR3 sequences, about 28% found once; its top ten account for 3.6%. This CDR3 has 14 residues. Germline values: CDR1 SEHNR, CDR2 FQNEAQ (reference sequence). The ends lost 4 bases at V and 5 bases at J; junction bases unmatched: 4. This clonotype was counted many times. The sample was also reused in another study, on T cells of mothers and their children.

J is TRBJ1-4 and V is TRBV7-9; 7 positions agree with TRBD1. Sequences were obtained from blood. This clonotype originated in a boy younger than 10 in good health. CDR3 DNA sequence: TGTGCCAGCAGCTCTCCAGGGGGAAATGAAAAACTGTTTTTT. Protein product: CASSSPGGNEKLFF.